The 20 T cell receptor beta chains presented below share a single source sample, sequenced in a study of blood T cells in healthy people across ages. Primed by a sample-barcoded 5' primer and a J-beta primer mix, a second PCR proceeded for about 6 to 12 cycles. Using its own MiXCR run on the 5' RACE reads, TCRdb lists one record per CDR3 protein. The table includes about 1.4 million distinct CDR3 sequences, approximately 63% detected once. The sequenced sample was blood. The receptors come from a man aged 18 to 30 in good health.

V usage is TRBV16 and J usage is TRBJ1-6; the D is unclear. The CDR3 totals 13 residues. The germline gives CDR1 KGHSY, CDR2 FQNENV. Trimming shortened V by 0 bases and J by 6 bases, and 3 bases separated the two germline ends. In nucleotides, the CDR3 is TGTGCCAGCAGCCAATCCCCTAATTCACCCCTCCACTTT. Protein sequence: CASSQSPNSPLHF.

The chain has TRBV29-1 and TRBJ2-1; 7 bases line up with TRBD1. J lost 9 bases, V lost 0 bases, and 8 bases had no gene match. CDR1 SQVTM and CDR2 ANQGSEA come from the germline V gene. The CDR3 runs to 14 residues. The CDR3, as DNA: TGCAGCGTTGAAGAGGTCGGGACAGAAGGTGAGCAGTTCTTC. Protein product: CSVEEVGTEGEQFF.

This clonotype was picked up a small number of times. The chain links TRBV20-1 to TRBJ2-3; 9 nucleotides align to TRBD2. The V gene's germline CDR1 is DFQATT and CDR2 SNEGSKA (reference sequence). The CDR3 loop spans 17 amino acids. V was clipped by 6 bases and J by 3 bases; unmatched bases: 16. CDR3 residues: CSATRNTGTSSTDTQYF. The CDR3 DNA follows: TGCAGTGCCACCCGTAATACCGGGACTAGCAGTACAGATACGCAGTATTTT.

The rearrangement joins TRBV29-1 to TRBJ2-3, with 8 bases lining up with TRBD2. The germline CDR1 and CDR2 sequences are SQVTM and ANQGSEA. V lost 4 bases to trimming and J lost 4 bases; unmatched junction nucleotides: 4. The CDR3 is 13 residues long. CDR3 DNA: TGCAGCGTTGGACTAGCGATGGCAGATACGCAGTATTTT. It codes for CSVGLAMADTQYF.

This rearrangement joins TRBV15 to TRBJ1-4, with no clear D. The CDR3 extends over 14 amino acids. V dropped 5 bases and J dropped 8 bases, with 15 bases sitting between them. In germline, CDR1 is LNHNV, CDR2 YYDKDF (reference sequence). CDR3 protein: CATSPTGVWEKLFF. The CDR3 nucleotides are TGTGCCACCAGCCCGACCGGGGTTTGGGAAAAACTGTTTTTT.

V and J are TRBV2 and TRBJ2-5, with 8 nucleotides matching TRBD2. The CDR3 has 16 amino acids. Germline CDR1 SNHLY, CDR2 FYNNEI. The ends lost 5 bases at V and 5 bases at J; junction bases unmatched: 13. The CDR3 sequence is CASSTISGTARETQYF. In DNA form, the CDR3 reads TGTGCCAGCAGTACAATTAGCGGGACCGCCAGGGAGACCCAGTACTTC. The whole variable domain, filled in from reference TRBV2 and TRBJ2-5, reads EPEVTQTPSHQVTQMGQEVILRCVPISNHLYFYWYRQILGQKVEFLVSFYNNEISEKSEIFDDQFSVERPDGSNFTLKIRSTKLEDSAMYFCASSTISGTARETQYFGPGTRLLVL.

This clonotype was seen once. This sequence joins TRBV4-2 and TRBJ2-1; possible D gene TRBD1, 5 bases. The CDR3 is 16 amino acids. Trimming removed 0 bases from V and 4 bases from J, with 13 bases in between. Germline CDR1 and CDR2: LGHNA and YNFKEQ. In DNA, the CDR3 is TGTGCCAGCAGCCAAGATCATAGGGGATTTTACAATGAGCAGTTCTTC. This codes for CASSQDHRGFYNEQFF.

This CDR3 is CSARSRDIYGYTF. The DNA for the CDR3 is TGCAGTGCTAGATCCCGGGACATCTATGGCTACACCTTC. This chain connects TRBV20-1 to TRBJ1-2; D might be TRBD1 (6 bases). The CDR3 has 13 amino acids. The V end lost 2 bases, the J end lost 4 bases, and 11 bases lay between the germline ends. Germline loops: CDR1 DFQATT, CDR2 SNEGSKA (reference sequence).

The table lists this clonotype with a count of one. The chain couples TRBV12-3 or TRBV12-4 to TRBJ2-4, with D possibly TRBD1 on 6 matching bases. The DNA end favors TRBJ2-7, so the J call may be wrong. The CDR3 is made up of 14 amino acids. CDR3 protein: CASRLWKGAYEQYF. The DNA for the CDR3 is TGTGCCAGCAGGCTCTGGAAGGGGGCCTACGAGCAGTACTTC.

This rearrangement joins TRBV12-3 or TRBV12-4 to TRBJ1-6, with D maybe TRBD1 (5 bases). CDR3 length equals 12 residues. The V and J ends lost 6 bases and 13 bases respectively, with 13 bases between them. The CDR3 nucleotides read TGTGCCAGCAGCCAAAGGGGTAGTCCCCTCCACTTT. It specifies CASSQRGSPLHF.

The J gene is TRBJ2-1, the V gene TRBV4-2, with D unresolved. Germline V gives CDR1 LGHNA, CDR2 YNFKEQ. The V end lost 1 base, the J end lost 4 bases, and 20 bases lay between the germline ends. The CDR3 is 18 amino acids. CDR3 protein: CASSQVGSLDPIYNEQFF. In DNA, the CDR3 is TGTGCCAGCAGCCAAGTCGGCTCCCTCGACCCCATTTACAATGAGCAGTTCTTC.

The chain has TRBV11-2 and TRBJ2-4; no firm D call. The J call may be wrong; the DNA end is better matched by TRBJ2-7. The CDR3 contains 14 residues. Germline V gives CDR1 SGHAT, CDR2 FQNNGV. The CDR3 protein is CASSSPGFRSEQYF. DNA of the CDR3: TGTGCCAGCAGCTCCCCTGGATTCAGGTCCGAGCAGTACTTC.

The gene calls are TRBV12-3 or TRBV12-4 and TRBJ2-7, with D possibly TRBD1 on 6 matching bases. V gave up 6 bases and J gave up 3 bases, with 21 bases separating them. The length of the CDR3 is 16 residues. The CDR3 DNA reads as TGTGCCAGCAGCAATACAGGGTCCAGCCCGCTCTACGAGCAGTACTTC. This encodes CASSNTGSSPLYEQYF.

J is TRBJ2-5 and V is TRBV4-1; 7 bases are a match to TRBD2. CDR3 length: 16 amino acids. The germline V gene has CDR1 MGHRA and CDR2 YSYEKL. Trimming took 0 bases from V and 1 from J; bases not matched to a gene: 5. CDR3 sequence (DNA): TGCGCCAGCAGCCAAGATCAGGGAGGGGCCCAAGAGACCCAGTACTTC. Translated, it gives CASSQDQGGAQETQYF.

This sequence joins TRBV6-5 and TRBJ2-7; D tentatively fits TRBD1 or TRBD2 (5 bases each). The J call is uncertain, as TRBJ2-5 better fits the DNA end. Germline V lookup: CDR1 MNHEY, CDR2 SVGAGI. The CDR3 extends over 16 amino acids. The CDR3 coding sequence is TGTGCCAGCAGTTACGGCGTCGAGGGACCTTTAGAGACCCAGTACTTC. Its protein is CASSYGVEGPLETQYF.

J is TRBJ1-2 and V is TRBV5-1; D is uncertain. V was shortened by 0 bases and J by 6 bases, with 9 bases between the two germline ends. This CDR3 spans 13 amino acids. Germline assignment: CDR1 SGHRS and CDR2 YFSETQ. The CDR3 nucleotides read TGCGCCAGCAGCTTGGATGCGGGGAATGGCTACACCTTC. This codes for CASSLDAGNGYTF.

The chain combines TRBV12-3 or TRBV12-4 with TRBJ2-7, with D possibly called TRBD1 or TRBD2 (7 bases each). Trimming pared 3 bases from V and 2 bases from J, leaving 20 bases between. The CDR3 length is 17 residues. CDR3 region: CASSFEGGGTVAYEQYF. DNA for the CDR3: TGTGCCAGCAGTTTTGAGGGAGGGGGGACAGTTGCCTACGAGCAGTACTTC.

This sequence joins TRBV27 and TRBJ1-2; maybe TRBD1 (6 bases). Germline CDR1 and CDR2: MNHEY and SMNVEV (reference sequence). There are 13 residues in the CDR3. Deletions cut 8 bases from V and 6 bases from J, with 16 bases between. In DNA form, the CDR3 reads TGTGCCAGCTCCCCCGCAGGGGCCCATGGCTACACCTTC. Its translation: CASSPAGAHGYTF.

V and J are TRBV27 and TRBJ2-7, with 8 bases matching TRBD2. CDR3 length: 17 residues. V trimming: 7 bases; J trimming: 2 bases; junction bases outside the gene matches: 16. Germline V CDR1 and CDR2: MNHEY, SMNVEV (reference sequence). CDR3 protein: CASKKSPGTRVPYEQYF. CDR3 nucleotides: TGTGCCAGCAAAAAAAGTCCAGGGACTAGGGTTCCCTACGAGCAGTACTTC.

A word on this clonotype: At one boundary the junction diverges from the germline segment, which might be a read error. The V call is TRBV6-2 or TRBV6-3, the J call TRBJ2-3; D gene uncertain. Germline V lookup: CDR1 MNHEY, CDR2 SVGEGT. The CDR3 covers 12 residues. CDR3 region: CSSSEPTDTQYF. Written as DNA, the CDR3 is TGTTCCAGCAGTGAGCCTACAGATACGCAGTATTTT.